This TCR beta chain came from a study of radiotherapy plus CTLA-4 blockade in lung cancer. Study outcomes and limitations: Dynamics of early blood T cell clones, together with interferon-beta, were reportedly the best predictors of response.

Focal radiation plus CTLA-4 blockade with ipilimumab was administered to patients who had chemo-refractory metastatic non-small-cell lung cancer. As for this clone: Its cognate antigen is unknown.

Here immunoSEQ multiplex PCR was the method, and the copy in TCRdb shows in-frame clones only, minus some. The profile shows over 80,000 clones, approximately 86% of them singletons. CDR3 size: 13 residues. Germline assignment: CDR1 LNHDA and CDR2 SQIVND (reference sequence). Trimming removed 5 bases at V and 2 bases at J, with 9 bases between. Here the sequenced sample was peripheral blood, taken from a patient treated with radiotherapy plus ipilimumab. The sequence was obtained from a human donor with non-small cell lung cancer that progressed on radiotherapy plus ipilimumab. The chain has TRBV19 and TRBJ1-2; the D gene is possibly TRBD1 (6 bases). DNA of the CDR3: TGTGCCAGTAGTCGGGACAAAAACTATGGCTACACCTTC. Translated, it gives CASSRDKNYGYTF.